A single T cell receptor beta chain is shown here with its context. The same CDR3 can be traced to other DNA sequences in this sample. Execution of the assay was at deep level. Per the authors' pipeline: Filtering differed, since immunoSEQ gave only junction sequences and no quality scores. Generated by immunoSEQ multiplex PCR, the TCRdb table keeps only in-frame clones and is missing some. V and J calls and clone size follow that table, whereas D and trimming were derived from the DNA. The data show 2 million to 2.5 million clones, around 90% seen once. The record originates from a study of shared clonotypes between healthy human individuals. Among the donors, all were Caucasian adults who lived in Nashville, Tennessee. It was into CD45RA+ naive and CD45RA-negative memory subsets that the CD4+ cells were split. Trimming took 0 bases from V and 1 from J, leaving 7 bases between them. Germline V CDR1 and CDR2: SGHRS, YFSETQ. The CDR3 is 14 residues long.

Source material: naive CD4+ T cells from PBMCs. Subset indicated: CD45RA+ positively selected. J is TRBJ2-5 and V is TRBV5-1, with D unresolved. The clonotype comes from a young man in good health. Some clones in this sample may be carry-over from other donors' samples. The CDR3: CASSLGAVQETQYF. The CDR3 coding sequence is TGCGCCAGCAGCTTGGGTGCAGTCCAAGAGACCCAGTACTTC.